The sequence of this T cell receptor (beta chain) was determined in a study of blood T cell repertoires in COVID-19. Study overall: COVID-19 samples, acute and convalescent, were from the United States, Italy and Spain. T cells, B-cell-depleted T cells, or PBMCs provided the cDNA or gDNA that served as material.

The ends were cut back, 2 bases at V and 4 bases at J, with 9 bases in the middle. The germline V gene encodes CDR1 MNHEY and CDR2 SVGEGT. The CDR3 loop spans 13 amino acids. Original data processing: It was from reference gene primer amplification that nucleated cell counts were estimated. TCRdb's table, derived via immunoSEQ multiplex PCR, lists solely in-frame clones and lacks some. The DNA gave D and trimming, while V, J and clone size come from that table. The repertoire consists of 150,000 to 200,000 clones, with 85% occurring once and the leading ten covering about 3%. This clone was seen just once.

V and J are TRBV6-2 or TRBV6-3 and TRBJ2-7; D possibly corresponds to TRBD1 (6 bases). This receptor was obtained from a human donor with acute or convalescent COVID-19. The donor label of this sample is uncertain. The sequenced material came from peripheral blood. The CDR3 DNA follows: TGTGCCAGCAGTTACAGACAGGATTACGAGCAGTACTTC. Its protein product is CASSYRQDYEQYF.